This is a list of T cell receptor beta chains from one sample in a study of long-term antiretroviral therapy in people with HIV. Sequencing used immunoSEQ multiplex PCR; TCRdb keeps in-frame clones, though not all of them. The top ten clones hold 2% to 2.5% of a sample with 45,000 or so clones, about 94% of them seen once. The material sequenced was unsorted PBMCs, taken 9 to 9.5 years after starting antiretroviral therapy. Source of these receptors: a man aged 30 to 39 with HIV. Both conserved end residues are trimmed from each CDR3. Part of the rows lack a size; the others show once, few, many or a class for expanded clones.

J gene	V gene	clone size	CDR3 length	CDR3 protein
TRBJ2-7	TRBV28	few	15	ASSSYETRDRGYEQY
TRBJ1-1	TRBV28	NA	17	ASRQTLRGPILLNTEAF
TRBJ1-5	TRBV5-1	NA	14	ASSPGQANSNQPQH
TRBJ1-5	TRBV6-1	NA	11	ASSEVQNQPQH
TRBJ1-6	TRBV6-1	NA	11	ASRGTVNSPLH
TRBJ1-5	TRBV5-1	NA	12	ASSFGEGASPQH
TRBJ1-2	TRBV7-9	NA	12	ASSLEQGIGGYT
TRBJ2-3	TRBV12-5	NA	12	ASAEGAPRDTQY
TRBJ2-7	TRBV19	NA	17	ASSIDQPEGVTTHYEQY
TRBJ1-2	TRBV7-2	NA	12	ASSLERSNYGYT
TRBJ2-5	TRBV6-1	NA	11	ASSEGPQETQY
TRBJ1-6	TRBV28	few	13	ASQIPAGSGSPLH
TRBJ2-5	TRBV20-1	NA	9	SARVAGTQY
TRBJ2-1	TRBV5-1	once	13	ASSGGTGSYNEQF
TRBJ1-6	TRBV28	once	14	ASSLTVSSYNSPLH
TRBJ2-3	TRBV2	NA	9	ASSVTDTQY
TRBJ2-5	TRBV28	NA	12	ASSLLQGQETQY
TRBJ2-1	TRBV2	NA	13	ASSAGASSYNEQF
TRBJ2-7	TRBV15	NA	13	ATSRGGSEAYEQY
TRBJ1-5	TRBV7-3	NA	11	ASSLGFDQPQH
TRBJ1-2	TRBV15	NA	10	ATSSVNYGYT
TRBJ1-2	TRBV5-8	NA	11	ASSSQQHYGYT
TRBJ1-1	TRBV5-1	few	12	ASSLFQDDTEAF
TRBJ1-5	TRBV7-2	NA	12	ASSEKAGLQPQH
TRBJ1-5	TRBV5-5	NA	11	ASSWQLNQPQH
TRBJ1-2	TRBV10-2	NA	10	ASSVGDYGYT
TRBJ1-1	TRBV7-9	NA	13	ASSGDDSGVPEAF
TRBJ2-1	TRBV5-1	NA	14	ASSPPGQGAYNEQF
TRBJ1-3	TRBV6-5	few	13	ASSLGHNSGNTIY
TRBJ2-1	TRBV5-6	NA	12	ASTGQGRNNEQF
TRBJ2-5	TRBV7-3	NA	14	ASSLGLAGGGETQY
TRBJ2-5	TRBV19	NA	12	ASSPRQGTGTQY
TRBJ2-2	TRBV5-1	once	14	ASSLGGSGNTGELF
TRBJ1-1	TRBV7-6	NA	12	ASSLEAVNTEAF
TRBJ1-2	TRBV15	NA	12	ATSREQENYGYT
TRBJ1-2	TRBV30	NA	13	AWSVKGARGYGYT
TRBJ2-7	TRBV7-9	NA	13	ASSKEGGDSYEQY
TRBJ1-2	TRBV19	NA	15	ASSYSPTYRGMDGYT
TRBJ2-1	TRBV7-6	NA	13	ASSSIAGANNEQF
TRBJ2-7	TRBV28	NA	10	ASNLYTHEQY
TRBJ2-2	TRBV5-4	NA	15	ASSLVGGRRNTGELF
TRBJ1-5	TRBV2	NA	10	ASSGSYQPQH
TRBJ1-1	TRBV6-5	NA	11	ASINSPGTEAF
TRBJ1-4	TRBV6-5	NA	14	ASSLWGPGANEKLF
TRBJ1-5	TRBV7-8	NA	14	ASSLETGQGNQPQH
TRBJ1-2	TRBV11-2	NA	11	ASSLRGTYGYT
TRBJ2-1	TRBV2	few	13	ASSEGLNSYNEQF
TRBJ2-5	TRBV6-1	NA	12	ASSEGWAGETQY
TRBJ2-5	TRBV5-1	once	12	ASETTGGQETQY
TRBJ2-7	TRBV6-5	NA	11	ASQRGGASEQY
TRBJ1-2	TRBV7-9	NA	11	ASSLAAGDGYT
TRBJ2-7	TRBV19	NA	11	ARPGQGPYEQY
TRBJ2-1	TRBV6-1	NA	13	ASSEGVNPYNEQF